This is a list of T cell receptor beta chains from one sample in a study of blood T cell repertoires in COVID-19. The repertoire was sequenced with immunoSEQ multiplex PCR; TCRdb's copy has only in-frame clones and lacks some. In the table there are about 280,000 clones, approximately 86% of which are singletons. Sequenced: peripheral blood. The receptors here all came from a man in his late teens or twenties with active or convalescent COVID-19. CDR3s include the opening cysteine and the closing phenylalanine or tryptophan.

TRBJ2-5	TRBV29-1	CSVDSGGIYGAQYF
TRBJ2-2	TRBV9	CASSVFEAGELFF
TRBJ2-1	TRBV9	CASSVEGRGEQFF
TRBJ1-1	TRBV9	CASSVSGGLNTEAFF
TRBJ2-1	TRBV24-1	CATSDSTQDRGGEQFF
TRBJ1-5	TRBV9	CASSVSGEYQPQHF
TRBJ1-5	TRBV9	CASSAGDGPYSNQPQHF
TRBJ2-7	TRBV7-2	CASSLGTGAYEQYF
TRBJ2-2	TRBV27	CASNNLGPANTGELFF
TRBJ2-7	TRBV9	CASSEAASGYEQYF
TRBJ1-4	TRBV5-4	CASSPAGRATNEKLFF
TRBJ1-2	TRBV15	CATSRGGTGSRYGYTF
TRBJ2-7	TRBV27	CASSKTGVHEQYF
TRBJ1-3	TRBV25-1	CASTPLGEGIANTIYF
TRBJ1-5	TRBV7-2	CASSLVQGSSQPQHF
TRBJ1-5	TRBV3-1/TRBV3-2	CASSQRAGNQPQHF
TRBJ1-3	TRBV6-5	CASSTGTVGNTIYF
TRBJ2-3	TRBV2	CASSESGTDTQYF
TRBJ2-6	TRBV19	CASSPDRYSGANVLTF
TRBJ1-6	TRBV10-3	CAITETGNSSPLHF
TRBJ2-1	TRBV18	CASSPTRSSYNEQFF
TRBJ2-2	TRBV3-1/TRBV3-2	CASSLYGGELFF
TRBJ2-7	TRBV5-4	CASSLGQVNEQYF
TRBJ1-2	TRBV19	CASSIGTGNYGYTF
TRBJ2-2	TRBV7-9	CALDRGTGELFF
TRBJ1-4	TRBV9	CASSVDRVGKLFF
TRBJ1-6	TRBV6-2/TRBV6-3	CASSSTGTNSPLHF
TRBJ1-5	TRBV29-1	CSVGVLGGPQHF
TRBJ2-1	TRBV7-6	CASSFAISYNEQFF
TRBJ2-5	TRBV3-1/TRBV3-2	CASSQGLAGQETQYF
TRBJ2-1	TRBV4-3	CASSPNGWGENEQFF
TRBJ1-6	TRBV5-4	CASSTSTGRDSPLHF
TRBJ1-6	TRBV6-2/TRBV6-3	CASSSGTGRIFTPLHF
TRBJ2-7	TRBV5-6	CASSLAGLAGLSYEQYF
TRBJ1-6	TRBV11-2	CASSLVFRVSYNSPLHF
TRBJ2-3	TRBV12-5	CASGLDPGHQTDTQYF
TRBJ2-1	TRBV5-4	CASSLRRAINEQFF